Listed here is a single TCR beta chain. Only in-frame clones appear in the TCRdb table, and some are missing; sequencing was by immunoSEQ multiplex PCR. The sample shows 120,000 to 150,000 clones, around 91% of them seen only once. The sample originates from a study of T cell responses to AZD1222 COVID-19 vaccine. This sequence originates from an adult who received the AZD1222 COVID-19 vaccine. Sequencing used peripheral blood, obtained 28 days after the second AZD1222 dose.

CDR3 amino acids: CASSLTGSGIYGYTF. The CDR3 DNA reads as TGTGCCAGCAGTCTGACAGGGTCTGGAATTTATGGCTACACCTTC. The J gene is TRBJ1-2, the V gene TRBV6-2 or TRBV6-3, with 7 bases that match TRBD1. The CDR3 covers 15 residues. Germline assignment: CDR1 MNHEY and CDR2 SVGEGT. J gave up 5 bases and V 5 bases, and 11 bases lay outside the gene matches.